The T cell receptor beta chain under discussion was sequenced for a study of T cell repertoires in cytomegalovirus infection (dated by TCRdb to the late 2010s). Study-wide context: The HLA type of each donor mattered for the analysis, because public TCR beta signatures pointed to carriage of CMV infection along with the matching HLA type.

The CDR3 runs 16 residues from the cysteine to the phenylalanine. Of the read, only the CDR3 DNA is kept; its 48 bases are in frame from base 1. CDR1 is given as SNHLY and CDR2 as FYNNEI, both from the germline V gene. Trimming removed 6 bases from V and 7 bases from J; the gene matches leave 14 bases unexplained. The reads were generated on an Illumina HiSeq 1500. In TCRdb, the public reads were trimmed at Q25 with fastp and aligned with MiXCR, with productive beta chains retained. Each CDR3 protein appears once, grouped with its most common genes and DNA. In this sample the table shows around 530,000 distinct CDR3 sequences, more than 20% of which occur a single time. Together, the top ten hold about 13% of the sample. Here is what the overall study found, with its caveats: The ex vivo response was dominated by HLA-C-restricted CMV-specific TCR beta clonotypes, which also provided the single most frequent clonotype in two of eight donors. In both this cohort and an independent cohort of 352 donors, the cumulative frequency of public TCR beta family members distinguished carriers of CMV infection plus the relevant HLA type.

This clonotype appeared once. It has no known antigen specificity. No much larger clonotype is one base removed from it; base qualities were not supplied. One read gives only weak evidence. Here the chain combines TRBV2 and TRBJ2-3, with 9 bases in between that match TRBD1. Material for sequencing was PBMCs. The TCR comes from a human donor in good health (CMV status not recorded). Some clones in this sample may be carry-over from other donors' samples. In nucleotide form, the sequence is TGTGCCAGCAGACCCAAGCCGGGACAGGGAGGGAATACGCAGTATTTT. Translated, this is CASRPKPGQGGNTQYF.